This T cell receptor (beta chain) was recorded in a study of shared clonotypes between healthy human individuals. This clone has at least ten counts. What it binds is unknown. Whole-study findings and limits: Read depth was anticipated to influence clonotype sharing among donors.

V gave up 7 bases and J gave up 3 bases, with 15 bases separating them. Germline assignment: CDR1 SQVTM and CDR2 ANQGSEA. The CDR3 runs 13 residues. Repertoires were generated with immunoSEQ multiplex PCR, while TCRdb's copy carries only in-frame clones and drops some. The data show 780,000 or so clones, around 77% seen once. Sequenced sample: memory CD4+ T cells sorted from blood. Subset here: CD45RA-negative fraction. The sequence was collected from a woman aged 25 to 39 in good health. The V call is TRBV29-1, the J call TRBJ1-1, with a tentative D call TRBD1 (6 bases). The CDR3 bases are TGCAGCGCCGGGGGCCGGGGGCACACTGAAGCTTTCTTT. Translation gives CSAGGRGHTEAFF.